This T cell receptor beta chain was captured by sequencing in a study of spatial heterogeneity in lung cancer (dated by TCRdb to between 2018 and 2021). Study-level background: Samples were obtained from 65 to 90 patients with early-stage, untreated non-small cell lung cancer from the lung TRACERx cohort. Follow-up PBMC samples were sequenced whenever available, with a median time to follow-up of 2 to 3 years after resection. Beta-chain transcripts were consistently detected in greater numbers than alpha-chain transcripts, which likely reflected higher beta-chain transcript abundance. Both alpha and beta chains were TCR-sequenced in approximately 200 tumor regions, roughly 70 matched nontumor lung samples and some 50 PBMC samples obtained at surgery. In the raw uncorrected reads, each unique combination of TCR and UMI appeared more than ten times on average. TCR alpha and beta repertoires were quantitatively compared across multiple tumor regions, matched nontumor lung and blood in non-small cell lung cancer. Nonsynonymous mutation counts, determined by whole-exome sequencing of tumor tissue, were related to features of the TCR repertoire.

V is pared back by 3 bases and J by 1 base, with 7 bases lying between the germline termini. From the cysteine up to the phenylalanine, the CDR3 has a length of 13 residues. Here the CDR3 DNA is all that survives: 39 bases in frame from base 1. The germline V gene sets CDR1 to ENHRY and CDR2 to SYGVKD. With regard to this clonotype: Its antigen remains unidentified. It has no much larger one-base neighbor in the sample; base qualities were not kept.

The protocol used for the library was 5' RACE. This sample was sequenced with a NextSeq 500. The TCR library protocol attached a unique molecular identifier to each TCR cDNA molecule to allow correction of PCR and sequencing errors. In the paper's pipeline: Decombinator tools were used for TCR identification, UMI-based error correction and CDR3 extraction. Expanded TCRs were defined as those above a frequency of 2 per 1,000, corresponding to the top 1% of the tumor frequency distribution. Each repertoire was subsampled 100 times to 5,000 TCRs, after which Renyi diversity was computed with the R vegan package. CDR3 similarity networks were built from amino acid triplet string-kernel similarity, with CDR3s being connected when pairwise similarity was above 0.82. The raw public reads went through TCRdb reprocessing: fastp at Q25, MiXCR clone calling, in-frame beta chains kept. Identical CDR3 proteins give one entry, which carries the most common genes and DNA. TCRdb assigned the V and J calls; the authors' analysis was not used. This sample lists roughly 46,000 distinct CDR3 sequences; 12% were detected once. The top ten clonotypes cover under 35% of the sample.

What this sample's time point label stands for: blood at routine non-recurrence follow-up after resection. TCR sequencing used whole RNA extracted from tumor and nontumor lung tissue, or from cryopreserved PBMC samples, without cell sorting. Only patients with enough RNA available from two or more tumor regions were chosen for TCR sequencing. Broad study findings and their caveats: Ubiquitous expanded tumor TCRs were detected in blood more often at tumor resection than at routine follow-up. Only 13 to 15 patients were included in the comparisons of baseline and follow-up blood repertoires. Additional single-cell paired TCR alpha and beta sequencing was considered necessary to confirm, at a functional level, the hypothesis that regional TCRs recognize regional mutations.

The TCR was taken from a male donor with early-stage non-small cell lung cancer. The material sequenced was PBMCs, taken at follow-up. The chain was built from TRBV10-3 and TRBJ2-7, with an unclear D gene assignment. The DNA sequence follows: TGTGCCATCAGTGAAAGGGTTTCCTACGAGCAGTACTTC. It translates to CAISERVSYEQYF.